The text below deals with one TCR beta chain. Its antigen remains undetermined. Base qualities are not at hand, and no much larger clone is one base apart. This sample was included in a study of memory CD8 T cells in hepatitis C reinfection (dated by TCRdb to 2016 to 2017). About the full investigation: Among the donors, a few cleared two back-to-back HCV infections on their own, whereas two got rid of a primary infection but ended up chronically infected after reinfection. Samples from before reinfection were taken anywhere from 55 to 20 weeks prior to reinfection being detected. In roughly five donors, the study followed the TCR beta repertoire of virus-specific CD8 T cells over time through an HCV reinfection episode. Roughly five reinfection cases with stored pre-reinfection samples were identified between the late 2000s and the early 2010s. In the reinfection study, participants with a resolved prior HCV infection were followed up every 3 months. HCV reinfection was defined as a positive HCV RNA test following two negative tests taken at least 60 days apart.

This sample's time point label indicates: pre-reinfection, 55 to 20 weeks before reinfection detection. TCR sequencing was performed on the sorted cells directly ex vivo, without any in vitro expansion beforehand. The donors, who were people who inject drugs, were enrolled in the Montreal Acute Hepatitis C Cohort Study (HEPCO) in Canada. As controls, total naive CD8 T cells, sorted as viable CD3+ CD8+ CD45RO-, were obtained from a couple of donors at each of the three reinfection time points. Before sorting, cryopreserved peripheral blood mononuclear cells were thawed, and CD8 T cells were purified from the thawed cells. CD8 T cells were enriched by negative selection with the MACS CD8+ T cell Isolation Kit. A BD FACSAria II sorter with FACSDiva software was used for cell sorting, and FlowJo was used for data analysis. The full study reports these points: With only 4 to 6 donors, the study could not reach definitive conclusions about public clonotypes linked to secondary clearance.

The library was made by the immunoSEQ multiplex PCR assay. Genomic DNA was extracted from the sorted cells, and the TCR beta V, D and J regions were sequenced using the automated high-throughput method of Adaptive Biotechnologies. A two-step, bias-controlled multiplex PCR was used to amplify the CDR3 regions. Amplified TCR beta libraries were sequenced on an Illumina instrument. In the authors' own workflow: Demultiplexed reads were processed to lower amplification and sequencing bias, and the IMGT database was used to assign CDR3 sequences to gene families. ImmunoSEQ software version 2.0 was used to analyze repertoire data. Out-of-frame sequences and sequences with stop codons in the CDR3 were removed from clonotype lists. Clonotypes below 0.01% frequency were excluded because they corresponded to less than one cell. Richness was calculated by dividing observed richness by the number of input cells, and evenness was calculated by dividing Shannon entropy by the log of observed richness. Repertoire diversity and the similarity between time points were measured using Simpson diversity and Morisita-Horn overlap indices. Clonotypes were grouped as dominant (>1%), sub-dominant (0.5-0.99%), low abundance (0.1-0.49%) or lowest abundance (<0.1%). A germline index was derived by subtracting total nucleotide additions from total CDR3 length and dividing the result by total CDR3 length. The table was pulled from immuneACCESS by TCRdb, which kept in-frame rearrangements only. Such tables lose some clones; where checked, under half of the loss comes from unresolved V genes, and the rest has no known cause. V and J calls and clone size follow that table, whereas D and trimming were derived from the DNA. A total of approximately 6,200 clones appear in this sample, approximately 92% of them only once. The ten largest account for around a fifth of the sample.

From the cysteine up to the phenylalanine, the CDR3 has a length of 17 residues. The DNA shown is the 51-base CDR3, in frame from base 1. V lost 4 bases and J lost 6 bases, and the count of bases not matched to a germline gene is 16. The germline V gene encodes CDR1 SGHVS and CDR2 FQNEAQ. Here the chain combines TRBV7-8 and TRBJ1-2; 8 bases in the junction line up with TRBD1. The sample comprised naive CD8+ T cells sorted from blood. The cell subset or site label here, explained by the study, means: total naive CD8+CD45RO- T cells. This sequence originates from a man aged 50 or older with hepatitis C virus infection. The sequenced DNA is TGTGCCAGCAGCTCAGAGGCCCTTGGACAGGGATACGATGGCTACACCTTC. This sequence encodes CASSSEALGQGYDGYTF.